The sequence of this T cell receptor (beta chain) was determined in a study of CD8+ T cells in alopecia areata. Study outcomes and limitations: Scalp clonality and expanded CD8+ clones among the top 100 showed significant decreases with tofacitinib.

Treatment specified: oral pan-JAK inhibitor, 5-10 mg twice daily. Alopecia areata patients provided lesional scalp punch biopsies and peripheral blood, both collected for the study. Unmatched junction bases numbered 14, after V lost 3 bases and J lost 6 bases. The CDR3 is 17 amino acids. From germline, CDR1 is MGHDK and CDR2 SYGVNS. A word on this clone: Its specificity is unknown.

cDNA reverse transcribed from extracted RNA served as the sequencing template. TCRdb's copy holds only in-frame clones and misses some; the assay was immunoSEQ multiplex PCR. This table has some 170,000 clones, approximately 59% appearing once. The sequence came from a human donor with alopecia areata. The source material was CD4+ T cells sorted from blood, sampled at approximately week 60, from a patient treated with tofacitinib. The chain has TRBV25-1 and TRBJ2-5; 9 bases are a match to TRBD2. CDR3 in DNA: TGTGCCAGCAGTGATTCCATGGGTAGCGGGGGAAGCAAGACCCAGTACTTC. Encoded protein: CASSDSMGSGGSKTQYF.